One sample yielded the 27 T cell receptor beta chains listed below, sequenced in a study of blood T cell repertoires in COVID-19. Sequencing was performed with immunoSEQ multiplex PCR; in TCRdb, only in-frame clones are kept and a portion is missing. The sample shows approximately 120,000 clones, roughly 87% of them seen only once. Sample: peripheral blood. These TCRs come from a man at least 80 years old with active or convalescent COVID-19.

The chain recombines TRBV7-8 with TRBJ2-5; perhaps TRBD1 as D (6 bases). With 2 bases removed from V and 0 bases from J, the gap between germline ends came to 16 bases. The CDR3 is 17 amino acids. The germline CDR1 and CDR2 sequences are SGHVS and FQNEAQ. CDR3 protein: CASSLRGNPADQETQYF. The CDR3 DNA reads TGTGCCAGCAGCTTAAGGGGGAACCCAGCGGACCAAGAGACCCAGTACTTC.

V usage is TRBV11-2 and J usage is TRBJ2-2; no clear D gene. Germline CDR1 SGHAT, CDR2 FQNNGV. The V end was cut by 1 base, the J end by 6 bases, with 12 bases between. The CDR3 has 15 residues. The CDR3 reads CASSLGSGNPGELFF. CDR3 nucleotide sequence: TGTGCCAGCAGCTTAGGATCAGGCAATCCCGGGGAGCTGTTTTTT.

The rearrangement joins TRBV5-4 to TRBJ1-6, with TRBD1 matching 7 bases. Unmatched junction bases numbered 9, after V lost 5 bases and J lost 7 bases. Looked up from germline, CDR1 is SGHNT and CDR2 is YYREEE (reference sequence). The CDR3 length is 15 residues. CDR3 DNA sequence: TGTGCCAGCAGGAACCGGGACAGCAAGAATTCACCCCTCCACTTT. It is translated as CASRNRDSKNSPLHF.

The chain has TRBV7-9 and TRBJ1-5; a weak D match, TRBD1 (6 bases). The CDR3 length is 16 residues. The germline gives CDR1 SEHNR, CDR2 FQNEAQ (reference sequence). The germline V and J ends were trimmed by 5 bases and 2 bases, with 16 bases remaining between them. In DNA, the CDR3 is TGTGCCAGCAGCCAAACAGGGAATATGGGCAATCAGCCCCAGCATTTT. This encodes CASSQTGNMGNQPQHF.

The chain couples TRBV27 to TRBJ2-7, with 12 nucleotides matching TRBD1. The CDR3 is made up of 15 amino acids. Unmatched junction bases numbered 7, after V lost 6 bases and J lost 4 bases. CDR1 is MNHEY, CDR2 SMNVEV, per germline (reference sequence). CDR3 in DNA: TGTGCCAGCAGCTACGGGGACAGGGGGCCGTACGAGCAGTACTTC. Translating it yields CASSYGDRGPYEQYF.

The V call is TRBV11-1, the J call TRBJ2-5, with 7 bases that match TRBD2. Germline V gene sequence: CDR1 SGHAT, CDR2 FQDESV (reference sequence). The trim removed 3 bases at V and 2 bases at J, leaving 3 bases unmatched. The CDR3 loop spans 14 amino acids. CDR3 sequence: CASSFGRAQETQYF. The CDR3 nucleotides are TGTGCCAGCAGCTTTGGGAGGGCACAAGAGACCCAGTACTTC.

The V and J genes are TRBV4-1 and TRBJ1-6, with D possibly matching TRBD1 (6 bases). V was trimmed by 1 base and J by 9 bases, leaving 13 bases between them. CDR1 and CDR2 (germline): MGHRA, YSYEKL. This CDR3 contains 15 residues. DNA of the CDR3: TGCGCCAGCAGCCAAGGTATGGGGGCTCGTTCACCCCTCCACTTT. Encoded protein: CASSQGMGARSPLHF.

This clone ranks as medium-sized. The J gene is TRBJ1-5, the V gene TRBV4-2; a weak D match, TRBD1 (5 bases). V was cut by 3 bases and J by 3 bases, with 12 bases left in between. The CDR3 is made up of 15 amino acids. Looked up from germline, CDR1 is LGHNA and CDR2 is YNFKEQ. The CDR3 DNA follows: TGTGCCAGCAGCCATGAAGACAGAAACAATCAGCCCCAGCATTTT. Protein product: CASSHEDRNNQPQHF.

V is TRBV7-8 and J is TRBJ2-7; possibly TRBD2 for D (6 bases). Germline V CDR1 and CDR2: SGHVS, FQNEAQ. V dropped 4 bases and J dropped 0 bases, with 16 bases sitting between them. CDR3 length: 16 residues. CDR3 amino acids: CASSWQKDYSSYEQYF. The CDR3 DNA reads TGTGCCAGCAGCTGGCAGAAGGACTACAGCTCCTACGAGCAGTACTTC. Based on the CDR3 plus reference TRBV7-8 and TRBJ2-7, the full variable domain is GAGVSQSPRYKVAKRGQDVALRCDPISGHVSLFWYQQALGQGPEFLTYFQNEAQLDKSGLPSDRFFAERPEGSVSTLKIQRTQQEDSAVYLCASSWQKDYSSYEQYFGPGTRLTVT.

V and J are TRBV9 and TRBJ1-2; 9 nucleotides match TRBD1. V trimming: 3 bases; J trimming: 5 bases; junction bases outside the gene matches: 5. From germline, CDR1 is SGDLS and CDR2 YYNGEE. The CDR3 contains 14 residues. DNA of the CDR3: TGTGCCAGCAGCGCTCCCGGGACAGGGTATGGCTACACCTTC. This translates into CASSAPGTGYGYTF.

V usage is TRBV24-1 and J usage is TRBJ2-1, with D maybe TRBD1 (5 bases). This CDR3 region has 13 residues. The V end lost 3 bases, the J end lost 7 bases, and 9 bases lay between the germline ends. In germline, CDR1 is KGHDR, CDR2 SFDVKD. The CDR3 region is CATSDIRVNEQFF. The CDR3 coding sequence is TGTGCCACCAGTGATATCAGGGTTAATGAGCAGTTCTTC.

V and J are TRBV7-8 and TRBJ2-2; 8 bases are shared with TRBD1. The CDR3 consists of 16 residues. The germline V gene has CDR1 SGHVS and CDR2 FQNEAQ. V lost 3 bases, J lost 5 bases, and 8 bases stayed unmatched. The CDR3 spells CASSFLQGAKTGELFF. In nucleotides, the CDR3 is TGTGCCAGCAGCTTCTTGCAGGGGGCTAAAACCGGGGAGCTGTTTTTT.

The CDR3 region has the DNA TGCGCCAGCAGCTTGGGTGCGGGAACCTACAATGAGCAGTTCTTC. Protein product: CASSLGAGTYNEQFF. The chain combines TRBV5-1 with TRBJ2-1; D possibly corresponds to TRBD2 (6 bases). The CDR3 runs 15 residues. V lost 0 bases, J lost 2 bases, and 9 bases lay in between. Germline V gives CDR1 SGHRS, CDR2 YFSETQ.

The chain employs TRBV5-4 and TRBJ1-5; D is unresolved. This CDR3 is 13 amino acids long. CDR1 is SGHNT and CDR2 is YYREEE in the germline V gene (reference sequence). The ends were cut back, 5 bases at V and 4 bases at J, with 10 bases in the middle. The CDR3 DNA sequence: TGTGCCAGCAGTCCGGGAGGGAATCAGCCCCAGCATTTT. It is translated as CASSPGGNQPQHF.

J is TRBJ1-1 and V is TRBV4-3, with D unclear. The CDR3 length is 14 residues. V was shortened by 1 base and J by 10 bases, with 16 bases between the two germline ends. Germline V gene sequence: CDR1 LGHNA, CDR2 YSLEER. The CDR3 region has the DNA TGCGCCAGCAGCCAAGTAACACCCGGGGAAATAGCTTTCTTT. Protein product: CASSQVTPGEIAFF.

The chain has TRBV5-4 and TRBJ2-2; D remains unclear. Germline V gives CDR1 SGHNT, CDR2 YYREEE (reference sequence). V was trimmed by 3 bases and J by 4 bases, leaving 7 bases between them. This CDR3 has 13 amino acids. Here the CDR3 reads CASSSQSTGELFF. CDR3 nucleotides: TGTGCCAGCAGCTCCCAGTCCACCGGGGAGCTGTTTTTT. Looking up the rest from reference TRBV5-4 and TRBJ2-2 gives the full variable domain: ETGVTQSPTHLIKTRGQQVTLRCSSQSGHNTVSWYQQALGQGPQFIFQYYREEENGRGNFPPRFSGLQFPNYSSELNVNALELDDSALYLCASSSQSTGELFFGEGSRLTVL.

The V call is TRBV3-1 (or the pseudogene TRBV3-2), the J call TRBJ2-1; D gene ambiguous. CDR1 is LGHDT and CDR2 is YNNKEL in the germline V gene (reference sequence). The CDR3 consists of 16 residues. The V end lost 0 bases, the J end lost 1 base, and 10 bases lay between the germline ends. The CDR3 loop is CASSQDRKLSYNEQFF. CDR3 coding DNA: TGTGCCAGCAGCCAAGACCGAAAGCTGTCCTACAATGAGCAGTTCTTC.

The J gene is TRBJ1-1, the V gene TRBV6-5; 8 bases fit TRBD1. J lost 4 bases, V lost 5 bases, and 9 bases had no gene match. This CDR3 has 15 residues. The germline CDR1 and CDR2 sequences are MNHEY and SVGAGI. CDR3: CASSQKTGALTEAFF. CDR3 in DNA: TGTGCCAGCAGTCAGAAGACAGGGGCCCTCACTGAAGCTTTCTTT.

This rearrangement joins TRBV3-1 (or the pseudogene TRBV3-2) to TRBJ1-1, with TRBD1 matching over 7 bases. Germline CDR1 reads LGHDT; CDR2 reads YNNKEL (reference sequence). V dropped 3 bases and J dropped 0; count of bases not matched to a gene: 7. The CDR3 extends over 16 amino acids. As DNA, the CDR3 is TGTGCCAGCAGCCAGGGCAGGGGGTCGGTGAACACTGAAGCTTTCTTT. Encoded protein: CASSQGRGSVNTEAFF.

CDR3 in amino acids: CASSPRGDNEKLFF. In DNA, the CDR3 is TGTGCCAGCTCACCCAGGGGGGATAATGAAAAACTGTTTTTT. V usage is TRBV18 and J usage is TRBJ1-4; 7 nucleotides align to TRBD1. The CDR3 is made up of 14 amino acids. The junction had 2 bases not matched to a gene; V was cut back by 3 bases and J by 4 bases. Germline assignment: CDR1 KGHSH and CDR2 LQKENI.

This chain connects TRBV11-2 to TRBJ1-1; D perhaps matches TRBD1 (5 bases). The CDR3 is made up of 15 amino acids. Per the germline V gene, CDR1 is SGHAT and CDR2 is FQNNGV. V lost 2 bases to trimming and J lost 4 bases, with 14 bases between them. The CDR3 loop is CASSLFSGMFTEAFF. Written as DNA, the CDR3 is TGTGCCAGCAGCTTATTCTCAGGGATGTTCACTGAAGCTTTCTTT. Full variable domain (missing parts from reference TRBV11-2 and TRBJ1-1): EAGVAQSPRYKIIEKRQSVAFWCNPISGHATLYWYQQILGQGPKLLIQFQNNGVVDDSQLPKDRFSAERLKGVDSTLKIQPAKLEDSAVYLCASSLFSGMFTEAFFGQGTRLTVV.

This clone was detected once. V is TRBV28 and J is TRBJ1-2; unclear D gene. Germline loops: CDR1 MDHEN, CDR2 SYDVKM. Trimming cost V 4 bases and J 7 bases, with 10 bases left between them. CDR3 length: 12 amino acids. In DNA form, the CDR3 reads TGTGCCAGCAGTTCGCCGCGGGGTGGCTACACCTTC. Its translation is CASSSPRGGYTF.

This clone was counted a few times. V and J are TRBV11-3 and TRBJ2-2; D unresolved. The V gene lost 0 bases and the J gene lost 6 bases, with 5 bases spanning the gap. Germline CDR1 and CDR2: SGHNT and YENEEA. This CDR3 comprises 13 residues. Written as DNA, the CDR3 is TGTGCCAGCAGCTTAGAGGTAGCCGGGGAGCTGTTTTTT. Protein sequence: CASSLEVAGELFF. Complete variable domain (other parts from reference TRBV11-3 and TRBJ2-2): EAGVVQSPRYKIIEKKQPVAFWCNPISGHNTLYWYLQNLGQGPELLIRYENEEAVDDSQLPKDRFSAERLKGVDSTLKIQPAELGDSAVYLCASSLEVAGELFFGEGSRLTVL.

This chain uses TRBV14 with TRBJ2-1; D is possibly TRBD2 (6 bases). The V and J ends lost 0 bases and 2 bases respectively, with 20 bases between them. The CDR3 has 19 amino acids. Germline lookup yields CDR1 SGHDN and CDR2 FVKESK. The CDR3 is CASSQDLGWGAGPYNEQFF. The CDR3 DNA sequence: TGTGCCAGCAGCCAAGATTTAGGGTGGGGTGCGGGGCCCTACAATGAGCAGTTCTTC.

The J gene is TRBJ2-1, the V gene TRBV29-1, with D possibly TRBD2 on 6 matching bases. Germline V gene sequence: CDR1 SQVTM, CDR2 ANQGSEA. Trimming cost V 1 base and J 7 bases, with 23 bases left between them. This CDR3 comprises 17 residues. CDR3 DNA sequence: TGCAGCGTTGAAGGGCCGGCTCTTAGCGGCTTTAGGAATGAGCAGTTCTTC. Translating it yields CSVEGPALSGFRNEQFF.

The chain employs TRBV19 and TRBJ2-6, with TRBD1 as a possible D gene (6 bases). The ends were cut back, 3 bases at V and 8 bases at J, with 8 bases in the middle. Germline V lookup: CDR1 LNHDA, CDR2 SQIVND (reference sequence). This CDR3 comprises 13 residues. In DNA, the CDR3 is TGTGCCAGTAGTATTACAGGGTCCAACGTCCTGACTTTC. Translated: CASSITGSNVLTF.

Notes on this clone: One junction end disagrees with the germline gene, perhaps due to a read error. The rearrangement links TRBV6-4 to TRBJ2-3; 7 bases align to TRBD1. This CDR3 has 14 residues. Germline assignment: CDR1 MRHNA and CDR2 SNTAGT. The CDR3 DNA reads as TGTGCCAGCAGCGACTCCCAGACAGGGGATACGCAGTATTTT. Translated, it gives CASSDSQTGDTQYF.